This is a list of T cell receptor beta chains from one sample in a study of cytomegalovirus exposure and HLA in healthy donors. Assay used: immunoSEQ multiplex PCR; TCRdb lists only in-frame clones, some missing. There are about 43,000 clones in the sample; approximately 75% occur only once, and more than 1.3% lies in the top ten. Sequenced input: PBMCs. These TCRs come from a man aged 25 to 40 in good health and CMV-seronegative. The CDR3 runs from the conserved cysteine through the conserved F or W. Each record gives: J gene, V gene, CDR3 protein.

j_gene: TRBJ2-2; v_gene: TRBV19; CDR3aa: CASSIGGQGAGGELFF
j_gene: TRBJ2-7; v_gene: TRBV11-2; CDR3aa: CASSLPTSGTYEQYF
j_gene: TRBJ2-1; v_gene: TRBV11-2; CDR3aa: CASSERVYGSPGEQFF
j_gene: TRBJ2-3; v_gene: TRBV9; CDR3aa: CASSAGGGQGVKDTQYF
j_gene: TRBJ1-2; v_gene: TRBV6-1; CDR3aa: CASSIQGSGDYGYTF
j_gene: TRBJ2-7; v_gene: TRBV2; CDR3aa: CASSEAENIHEQYF
j_gene: TRBJ2-1; v_gene: TRBV4-1; CDR3aa: CASSQDYLATSYNEQFF
j_gene: TRBJ2-7; v_gene: TRBV27; CDR3aa: CASSSLRQGIIYEQYF
j_gene: TRBJ1-1; v_gene: TRBV5-1; CDR3aa: CASSFAGLATEAFF
j_gene: TRBJ2-7; v_gene: TRBV5-6; CDR3aa: CASSLAGTGGEQYF
j_gene: TRBJ2-4; v_gene: TRBV19; CDR3aa: CASSIEHSKNIQYF
j_gene: TRBJ2-1; v_gene: TRBV4-3; CDR3aa: CASSQDWRAGGTYNEQFF
j_gene: TRBJ2-7; v_gene: TRBV4-2; CDR3aa: CASSQVGAGGSSYEQYF
j_gene: TRBJ1-4; v_gene: TRBV5-6; CDR3aa: CASSRGVSGGEKLFF
j_gene: TRBJ2-5; v_gene: TRBV7-2; CDR3aa: CASSIGTSLQETQYF
j_gene: TRBJ2-1; v_gene: TRBV9; CDR3aa: CASSVGSSGRGNEQFF
j_gene: TRBJ1-3; v_gene: TRBV14; CDR3aa: CASSQWEWGTYGNTIYF
j_gene: TRBJ1-4; v_gene: TRBV7-9; CDR3aa: CSSNRDQGNEKLFF
j_gene: TRBJ2-7; v_gene: TRBV5-4; CDR3aa: CASSLWDSRYEQYF
j_gene: TRBJ1-2; v_gene: TRBV29-1; CDR3aa: CSVGVGRGYTF
j_gene: TRBJ2-7; v_gene: TRBV5-1; CDR3aa: CASSSTNRYMGEQYF
j_gene: TRBJ2-3; v_gene: TRBV4-3; CDR3aa: CASSQDPPGTAPDTQYF